Shown below are 16 T cell receptor beta chains from a single sample sequenced in a study of a mutant IDH1 vaccine in newly diagnosed glioma. Which antigens these TCRs recognize remains unknown. The data were produced by immunoSEQ multiplex PCR, yet TCRdb's version contains in-frame clones alone and is incomplete. The sample has around 30,000 clones; more than 65% are singletons. Time point reported: week 47, end of study. Every vaccine dose comprised 300 ug of mutant IDH1 20-mer peptide plus topical imiquimod. The source was PBMCs, collected from a glioma patient whose treatment included an IDH1 peptide vaccine. Every receptor here comes from a man in his thirties or forties with glioma.

The gene calls are TRBV11-3 and TRBJ1-5; D is perhaps TRBD1 (6 bases). This CDR3 comprises 14 residues. The ends were cut back, 0 bases at V and 4 bases at J, with 7 bases in the middle. Germline V lookup: CDR1 SGHNT, CDR2 YENEEA. The CDR3: CASSLDTGNQPQHF. The CDR3 DNA is TGTGCCAGCAGCTTAGACACAGGGAATCAGCCCCAGCATTTT.

This clone turned up a few times. This chain uses TRBV19 with TRBJ1-5; D might be TRBD1 (5 bases). CDR1 and CDR2 (germline): LNHDA, SQIVND (reference sequence). Trimming left V 5 bases short and J 0 bases short, with 20 bases between. The CDR3 totals 18 residues. The CDR3 region is CASSPQAAGMGSNQPQHF. DNA of the CDR3: TGTGCCAGTAGTCCTCAAGCGGCAGGGATGGGTAGCAATCAGCCCCAGCATTTT. Combining the CDR3 with reference TRBV19 and TRBJ1-5 gives the whole variable domain DGGITQSPKYLFRKEGQNVTLSCEQNLNHDAMYWYRQDPGQGLRLIYYSQIVNDFQKGDIAEGYSVSREKKESFPLTVTSAQKNPTAFYLCASSPQAAGMGSNQPQHFGDGTRLSIL.

J is TRBJ2-7 and V is TRBV27, with TRBD1 as a possible D gene (6 bases). Trimming removed 2 bases at V and 5 bases at J, with 16 bases between. This CDR3 comprises 15 residues. Germline-derived CDR1 and CDR2 are MNHEY and SMNVEV (reference sequence). CDR3 protein: CASSLATTGNDEQYF. CDR3 bases: TGTGCCAGCAGTTTAGCCACCACAGGGAACGACGAGCAGTACTTC.

The chain uses TRBV5-3 and TRBJ1-1; D uncertain. TRBV5-3 is assigned to the ORF class and has an uncertain function. The CDR3 length is 15 residues. V was clipped by 1 base and J by 2 bases, with 12 bases between them. CDR3 nucleotides: TGTGCCAGAAGCTTGTCCCCGAGGGTAAACACTGAAGCTTTCTTT. Its protein product is CARSLSPRVNTEAFF.

This clone was seen only once. This sequence joins TRBV5-4 and TRBJ2-3; 11 nucleotides match TRBD2. Trimming cost V 10 bases and J 4 bases; bases outside gene matches: 2. Looked up from germline, CDR1 is SGHNT and CDR2 is YYREEE (reference sequence). The CDR3 loop spans 12 amino acids. CDR3: CAGGLAADTQYF. The DNA for the CDR3 is TGTGCCGGGGGACTAGCGGCAGATACGCAGTATTTT.

This chain joins TRBV2 and TRBJ2-2; 9 bases are shared with TRBD1. The CDR3 sequence is 14 residues long. Germline lookup yields CDR1 SNHLY and CDR2 FYNNEI. V gave up 5 bases and J gave up 4 bases; unmatched junction bases: 2. In DNA, the CDR3 is TGTGCCAGCAGTTTGACAGGGGGCACCGGGGAGCTGTTTTTT. It encodes CASSLTGGTGELFF.

The CDR3 region has the DNA TGTGCCAGCCGCGGGGCTAGCGGGGGGGGAAGTCTATACGGGGAGCTGTTTTTT. As protein: CASRGASGGGSLYGELFF. The gene calls are TRBV21-1 and TRBJ2-2; the table calls TRBD2, which could not be checked here. TRBV21-1 is classified as a pseudogene. The CDR3 contains 18 residues.

The chain joins TRBV2 to TRBJ1-1, with TRBD1 matching 9 bases. The CDR3 length is 13 residues. Per the germline V gene, CDR1 is SNHLY and CDR2 is FYNNEI. J was trimmed by 8 bases and V by 6 bases; bases with no gene match: 7. CDR3 sequence reads: CASRDRGGGEAFF. The DNA of the CDR3 is TGTGCCAGCAGAGACAGGGGGGGCGGCGAAGCTTTCTTT.

This chain connects TRBV19 to TRBJ2-5; D call uncertain. The V and J ends lost 4 bases and 5 bases respectively, with 23 bases between them. Germline lookup yields CDR1 LNHDA and CDR2 SQIVND (reference sequence). The length of the CDR3 is 17 residues. In DNA form, the CDR3 reads TGTGCCAGTAGTACAAGTGGGGATTTGGTAGCCTCGGAGACCCAGTACTTC. Its protein product is CASSTSGDLVASETQYF.

This rearrangement joins TRBV7-2 to TRBJ1-1; a weak D match, TRBD1 (5 bases). Germline V gives CDR1 SGHTA, CDR2 FQGNSA. The CDR3 consists of 14 residues. With 5 bases removed from V and 2 bases from J, the gap between germline ends came to 12 bases. The CDR3 sequence: CASSPRGINTEAFF. The DNA of the CDR3 is TGTGCCAGCAGCCCCCGGGGGATAAACACTGAAGCTTTCTTT.

V gene TRBV27 combines with J gene TRBJ2-7, with 8 bases matching TRBD2. CDR3 size: 14 residues. The V segment lost 5 bases and the J segment 3 bases; nucleotides outside the gene matches: 6. The germline CDR1 and CDR2 sequences are MNHEY and SMNVEV (reference sequence). CDR3 nucleotide sequence: TGTGCCAGCAGTCCGGGGGCGGGGGGCTACGAGCAGTACTTC. Its protein product is CASSPGAGGYEQYF.

The gene calls are TRBV9 and TRBJ2-1, with 8 bases lining up with TRBD2. This CDR3 region has 16 residues. Unmatched junction bases numbered 9, after V lost 3 bases and J lost 4 bases. CDR1 and CDR2 (germline): SGDLS, YYNGEE. Here the CDR3 reads CASSASGRGKYNEQFF. The CDR3 nucleotides read TGTGCCAGCAGCGCAAGCGGGAGAGGGAAGTACAATGAGCAGTTCTTC. The variable domain in full, completed from reference TRBV9 and TRBJ2-1, reads DSGVTQTPKHLITATGQRVTLRCSPRSGDLSVYWYQQSLDQGLQFLIQYYNGEERAKGNILERFSAQQFPDLHSELNLSSLELGDSALYFCASSASGRGKYNEQFFGPGTRLTVL.

This chain joins TRBV7-9 and TRBJ2-7, with unresolved D. Germline V gene data show CDR1 as SEHNR and CDR2 as FQNEAQ (reference sequence). There are 15 residues in the CDR3. Trimming shortened V by 7 bases and J by 0 bases, and 16 bases separated the two germline ends. The CDR3 loop is CASTDGSRSSYEQYF. CDR3 nucleotides: TGTGCCAGCACCGATGGGTCGAGGAGCTCCTACGAGCAGTACTTC.

This chain uses TRBV2 with TRBJ1-1, with D unclear. V was pared by 3 bases and J by 11 bases, with 13 bases between. CDR3 length: 12 residues. The germline CDR1 and CDR2 sequences are SNHLY and FYNNEI. In DNA, the CDR3 is TGTGCCAGCAGTGATCGCGGGCCATCGGCTTTCTTT. It specifies CASSDRGPSAFF.

The chain couples TRBV19 to TRBJ2-3, with TRBD2 matching 10 bases. Losses at the gene ends were 6 bases for V and 0 bases for J; bases not matched to a gene: 3. Germline V gene lookup returns CDR1 LNHDA and CDR2 SQIVND (reference sequence). This CDR3 comprises 15 residues. The CDR3 nucleotides are TGTGCCAGTAGCGAGACTAGCGGGAGCACAGATACGCAGTATTTT. Its protein product is CASSETSGSTDTQYF.

This chain uses TRBV9 with TRBJ1-6; 7 nucleotides line up with TRBD1. The CDR3 length is 15 residues. Trimming removed 1 base from V and 5 bases from J; junction bases left unmatched: 3. Germline V lookup: CDR1 SGDLS, CDR2 YYNGEE. In DNA form, the CDR3 reads TGTGCCAGCAGCGTAACCGGGACAGATAATTCACCCCTCCACTTT. Its translation is CASSVTGTDNSPLHF.